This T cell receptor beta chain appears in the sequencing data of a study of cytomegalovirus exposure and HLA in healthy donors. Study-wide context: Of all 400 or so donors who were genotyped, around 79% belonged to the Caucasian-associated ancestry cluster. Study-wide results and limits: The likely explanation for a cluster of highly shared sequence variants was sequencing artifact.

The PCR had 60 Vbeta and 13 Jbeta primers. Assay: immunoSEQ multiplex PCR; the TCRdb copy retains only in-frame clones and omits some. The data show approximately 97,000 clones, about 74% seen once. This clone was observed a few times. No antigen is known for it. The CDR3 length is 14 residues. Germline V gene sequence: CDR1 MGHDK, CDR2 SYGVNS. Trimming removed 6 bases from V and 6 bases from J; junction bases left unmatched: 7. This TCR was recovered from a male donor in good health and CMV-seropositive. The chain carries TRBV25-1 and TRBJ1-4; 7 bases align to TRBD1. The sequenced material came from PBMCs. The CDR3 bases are TGTGCCAGCAGAGAAACAGGGGATTATGAAAAACTGTTTTTT. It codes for CASRETGDYEKLFF.